This TCR beta chain was sequenced in a study of T cells after yellow fever vaccination. The study, taken as a whole, reports: When the response was secondary, it was weaker but reached its peak faster, day 5 versus 15. Abundant contaminating clonotypes from the bulk population could appear in FACS-sorted repertoires.

TCR cDNA, made by 5'RACE template switching, carried an added universal primer site and UMIs. A single record per CDR3 protein comes from TCRdb applying MiXCR to the 5' RACE reads. The sample includes fewer than 450,000 distinct CDR3 sequences, under 14% seen only once; the top ten take roughly a sixth. This clonotype has more than one count but fewer than ten. Its antigen is still unknown. The input for sequencing was PBMCs, taken on the day of the first yellow fever vaccination. The source of this sequence is a man younger than 35 who received the YFV17D yellow fever vaccine.

In DNA, the CDR3 is TGTGCCTGCCGGACAGTTAGCACAGATACGCAGTATTTT. Its translation: CACRTVSTDTQYF. V gene TRBV30 combines with J gene TRBJ2-3; weak D call: TRBD1 (6 bases). This CDR3 is 13 amino acids long. Germline assignment: CDR1 GTSNPN and CDR2 SVGIG (reference sequence). Trimming pared 6 bases from V and 0 bases from J, leaving 10 bases between.